Included here is one T cell receptor (beta chain) sequence, with context. Its antigen is not identified. Here immunoSEQ multiplex PCR was the method, and the copy in TCRdb shows in-frame clones only, minus some. The table records some 150,000 clones, about 88% of them present only once. The sample comes from a study of T cell responses to AZD1222 COVID-19 vaccine. Findings of the study overall: The donor group comprised mostly white British people and more females; the analysis possibly underestimated clonal diversity. Reports indicate that nearly half of spike-specific TCRs are directed at unmutated variant regions.

CDR3 length equals 17 residues. V shed 1 base and J shed 0 bases, with 14 bases lying between them. Germline assignment: CDR1 SGHTA and CDR2 FQGTGA. The source material was peripheral blood, sampled 28 days after the second AZD1222 dose. The J gene is TRBJ2-3, the V gene TRBV7-3; D gene uncertain. The clonotype originates from an adult who received the AZD1222 COVID-19 vaccine. CDR3 protein: CASSLRPRPRSTDTQYF. CDR3 in DNA: TGTGCCAGCAGCTTAAGGCCAAGGCCCCGTAGCACAGATACGCAGTATTTT.